The table lists the clone carrying this T cell receptor beta chain with a few counts. The target antigen is unknown. The data originate from a study of cytomegalovirus exposure and HLA in healthy donors. As for the study in general: Of all 398 donors who were genotyped, around 79% belonged to the Caucasian-associated ancestry cluster. Whole-study results and caveats: More clonal expansion characterized HLA-associated TCR beta chains than equally common others in a later analysis.

It was with 60 Vbeta and 13 Jbeta primers that the PCR ran. TCRdb keeps only in-frame clones here, not all; method: immunoSEQ multiplex PCR. The table has 90,000 to 120,000 clones, approximately 74% seen once; the top ten hold about 14%. Germline CDR1 is MGHRA and CDR2 is YSYEKL. The CDR3 contains 16 residues. V lost 0 bases and J 1 base, leaving 12 bases between the germline ends. Sequenced: PBMCs. This TCR was recovered from a woman aged 35 to 49 in good health and CMV-seropositive. V gene TRBV4-1 combines with J gene TRBJ1-1, with D possibly being TRBD1 (5 bases). For the CDR3, the DNA is TGCGCCAGCAGCCAAGAGGCAGGGATACGGAACACTGAAGCTTTCTTT. Its protein product is CASSQEAGIRNTEAFF.